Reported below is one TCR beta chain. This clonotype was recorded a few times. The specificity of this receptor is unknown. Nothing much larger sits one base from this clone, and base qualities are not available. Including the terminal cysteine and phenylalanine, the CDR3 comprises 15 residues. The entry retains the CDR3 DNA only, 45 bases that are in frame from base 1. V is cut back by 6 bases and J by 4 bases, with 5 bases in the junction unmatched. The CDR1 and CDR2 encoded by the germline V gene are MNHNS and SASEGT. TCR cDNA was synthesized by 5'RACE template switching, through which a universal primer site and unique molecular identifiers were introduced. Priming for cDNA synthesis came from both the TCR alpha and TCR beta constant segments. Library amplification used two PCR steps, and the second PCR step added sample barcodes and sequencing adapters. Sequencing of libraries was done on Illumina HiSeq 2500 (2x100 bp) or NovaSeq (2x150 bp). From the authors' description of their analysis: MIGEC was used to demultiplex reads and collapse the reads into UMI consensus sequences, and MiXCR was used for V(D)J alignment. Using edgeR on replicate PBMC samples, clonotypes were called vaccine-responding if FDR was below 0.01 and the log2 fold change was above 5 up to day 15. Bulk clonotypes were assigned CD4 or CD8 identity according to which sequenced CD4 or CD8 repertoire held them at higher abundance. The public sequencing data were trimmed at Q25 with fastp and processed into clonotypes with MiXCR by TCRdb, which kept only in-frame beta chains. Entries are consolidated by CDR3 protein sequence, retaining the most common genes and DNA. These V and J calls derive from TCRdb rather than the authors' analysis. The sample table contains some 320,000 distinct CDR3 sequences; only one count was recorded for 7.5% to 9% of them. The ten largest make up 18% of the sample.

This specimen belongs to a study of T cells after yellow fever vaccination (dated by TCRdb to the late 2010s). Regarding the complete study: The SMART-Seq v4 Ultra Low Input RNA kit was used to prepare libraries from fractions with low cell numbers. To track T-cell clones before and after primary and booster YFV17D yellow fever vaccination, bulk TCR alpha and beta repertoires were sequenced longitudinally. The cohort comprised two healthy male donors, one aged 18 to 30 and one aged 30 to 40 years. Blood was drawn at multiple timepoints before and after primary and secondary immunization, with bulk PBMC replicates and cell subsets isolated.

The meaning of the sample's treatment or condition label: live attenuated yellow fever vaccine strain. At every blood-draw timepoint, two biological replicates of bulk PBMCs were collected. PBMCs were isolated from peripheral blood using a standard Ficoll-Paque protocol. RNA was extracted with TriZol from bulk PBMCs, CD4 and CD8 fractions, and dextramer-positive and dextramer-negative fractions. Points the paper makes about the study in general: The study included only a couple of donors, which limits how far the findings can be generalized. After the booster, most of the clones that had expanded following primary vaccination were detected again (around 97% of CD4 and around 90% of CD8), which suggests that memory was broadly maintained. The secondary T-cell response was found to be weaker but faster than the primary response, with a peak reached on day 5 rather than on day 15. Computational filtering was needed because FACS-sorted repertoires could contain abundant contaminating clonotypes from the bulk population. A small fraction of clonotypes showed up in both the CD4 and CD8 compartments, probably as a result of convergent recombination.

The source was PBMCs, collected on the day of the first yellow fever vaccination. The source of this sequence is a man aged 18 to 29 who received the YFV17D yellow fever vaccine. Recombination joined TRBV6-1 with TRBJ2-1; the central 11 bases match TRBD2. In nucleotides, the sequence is TGTGCCAGCAGACGTAGCGGGGGGGCATACAATGAGCAGTTCTTC. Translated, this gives CASRRSGGAYNEQFF.